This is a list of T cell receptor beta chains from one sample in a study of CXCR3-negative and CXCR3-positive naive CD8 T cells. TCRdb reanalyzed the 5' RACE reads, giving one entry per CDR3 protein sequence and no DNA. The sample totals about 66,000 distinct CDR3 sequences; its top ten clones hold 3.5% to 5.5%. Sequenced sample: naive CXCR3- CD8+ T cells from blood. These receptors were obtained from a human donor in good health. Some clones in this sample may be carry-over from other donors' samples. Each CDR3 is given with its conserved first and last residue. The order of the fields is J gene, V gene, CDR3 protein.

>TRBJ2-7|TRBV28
CAIQEGLSYEQYF
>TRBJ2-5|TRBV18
CASSPEPAGVRETQYF
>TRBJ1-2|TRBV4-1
CASSPEGQGLYGYTF
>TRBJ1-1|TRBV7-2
CASRQGQGTEAFF
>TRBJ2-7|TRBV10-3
CAISEASGRAYEQYF
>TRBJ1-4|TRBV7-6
CASSSGDSLFF
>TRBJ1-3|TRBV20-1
CSARGDQPHGNTTYF
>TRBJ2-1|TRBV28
CASSGRSSYNEQFF
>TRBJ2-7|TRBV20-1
CSASSFVQTSGEQYF
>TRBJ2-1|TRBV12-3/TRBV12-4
CASSKGLFEQFF
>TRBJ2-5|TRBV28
CASSPPDRTQETQYF
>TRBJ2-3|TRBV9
CASSVGAGTGTDTQYF
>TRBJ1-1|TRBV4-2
CASSHGNTEAFF
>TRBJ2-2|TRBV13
CASSLEGGASDTGELFF
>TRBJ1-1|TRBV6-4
CASSDRDNTEAFF